Listed here are 23 T cell receptor beta chains from one sample, sequenced in a study of CD4 T cells in relation to SARS-CoV-2 and coronaviruses. Unexposed donor CD4+ T cells date from about 2011-2018, before the COVID-19 pandemic. CD4+ T cells were isolated from the cells after around 10 days of culture. Their antigen targets remain unknown. Profiling relied on immunoSEQ multiplex PCR, and the TCRdb table lists in-frame clones only, not all of them. This sample yields more than 25,000 clones, of which around 75% are seen a single time; roughly 13% belongs to the top ten. Source material: CD4+ T cells from PBMCs, cultured in vitro. All receptors derive from a human donor in good health.

The chain couples TRBV5-6 to TRBJ2-5, with 10 nucleotides matching TRBD2. J lost 5 bases, V lost 1 base, and 2 bases had no gene match. Germline values: CDR1 SGHDT, CDR2 YYEEEE. This CDR3 comprises 14 residues. The DNA for the CDR3 is TGTGCCAGCAGCTTGCTAGCGGGAGTCGAGACCCAGTACTTC. Protein: CASSLLAGVETQYF.

This clone has just one count. The rearrangement joins TRBV4-2 to TRBJ2-2, with D possibly being TRBD2 (6 bases). Germline CDR1 reads LGHNA; CDR2 reads YNFKEQ. The CDR3 has 16 amino acids. V was trimmed by 4 bases and J by 3 bases, leaving 15 bases between them. Written as DNA, the CDR3 is TGTGCCAGCAGCCCAGAGGCGGGACTTCACACCGGGGAGCTGTTTTTT. Translation: CASSPEAGLHTGELFF.

The rearrangement joins TRBV27 to TRBJ2-1, with 10 bases aligning to TRBD2. The ends lost 3 bases at V and 12 bases at J; junction bases unmatched: 11. Per the germline V gene, CDR1 is MNHEY and CDR2 is SMNVEV (reference sequence). The CDR3 has 15 residues. The CDR3 is CASSFSSGRARRQFF. DNA for the CDR3: TGTGCCAGCAGTTTCTCAAGCGGGAGGGCCCGTAGGCAGTTCTTC.

The rearrangement joins TRBV4-3 to TRBJ2-5; 12 bases map to TRBD2. The trim removed 4 bases at V and 2 bases at J, leaving 5 bases unmatched. Germline V gene lookup returns CDR1 LGHNA and CDR2 YSLEER. CDR3 length: 16 residues. DNA of the CDR3: TGCGCCAGCAGCCCGGGACTAGCGGGTATTCAAGAGACCCAGTACTTC. This sequence encodes CASSPGLAGIQETQYF.

The rearrangement uses TRBV10-3 and TRBJ1-1, with D uncertain. Looked up from germline, CDR1 is ENHRY and CDR2 is SYGVKD. The ends were cut back, 0 bases at V and 6 bases at J, with 14 bases in the middle. The CDR3 consists of 15 residues. DNA of the CDR3: TGTGCCATCAGTGAGTCTGAGGGAGGATTATCTGAAGCTTTCTTT. It is translated as CAISESEGGLSEAFF.

The chain is built from TRBV6-5 and TRBJ1-5; D might be TRBD1 (5 bases). In germline, CDR1 is MNHEY, CDR2 SVGAGI. There are 13 residues in the CDR3. V shed 2 bases and J shed 7 bases, with 9 bases lying between them. The CDR3 sequence: CASSYRAGQPQHF. CDR3 sequence (DNA): TGTGCCAGCAGTTACAGGGCAGGGCAGCCCCAGCATTTT.

This sequence joins TRBV29-1 and TRBJ2-7, with 8 bases fitting TRBD1. CDR1 is SQVTM and CDR2 is ANQGSEA in the germline V gene. This CDR3 spans 13 amino acids. The trim removed 6 bases at V and 5 bases at J, leaving 9 bases unmatched. CDR3 region: CSVQQTGADEQYF. CDR3 sequence (DNA): TGCAGCGTACAGCAGACAGGGGCCGACGAGCAGTACTTC.

V and J are TRBV7-9 and TRBJ2-2; TRBD1 aligns across 10 bases. V shed 4 bases, J shed 1 base, and the junction held 9 bases outside the gene matches. The CDR3 length is 18 residues. Per germline, CDR1 SEHNR and CDR2 FQNEAQ (reference sequence). The chain's CDR3 is CASSSGTGERRNTGELFF. CDR3 in DNA: TGTGCCAGCAGCTCCGGGACAGGGGAACGGCGGAACACCGGGGAGCTGTTTTTT. Combining the CDR3 with reference TRBV7-9 and TRBJ2-2 gives the whole variable domain DTGVSQNPRHKITKRGQNVTFRCDPISEHNRLYWYRQTLGQGPEFLTYFQNEAQLEKSRLLSDRFSAERPKGSFSTLEIQRTEQGDSAMYLCASSSGTGERRNTGELFFGEGSRLTVL.

The genes are TRBV16 and TRBJ1-4, with D hard to call. This CDR3 has 15 residues. In germline, CDR1 is KGHSY, CDR2 FQNENV. The ends were cut back, 1 base at V and 2 bases at J, with 8 bases in the middle. In nucleotides, the CDR3 is TGTGCCAGCAGCCAATTCACGGGCACTAATGAAAAACTGTTTTTT. As protein: CASSQFTGTNEKLFF.

This clone was counted a few times. This rearrangement joins TRBV9 to TRBJ1-1; D is uncertain. V was pared by 4 bases and J by 3 bases, with 10 bases between. This CDR3 contains 13 residues. Germline V gives CDR1 SGDLS, CDR2 YYNGEE. The CDR3 sequence is CASSTTLYTEAFF. In DNA, the CDR3 is TGTGCCAGCAGCACGACCTTATACACTGAAGCTTTCTTT.

The rearrangement links TRBV6-2 or TRBV6-3 to TRBJ2-1, with 9 bases lining up with TRBD2. The V gene end was trimmed by 5 bases and the J gene end by 9 bases; junction bases not matched to a gene: 2. The germline V gene encodes CDR1 MNHEY and CDR2 SVGEGT. The CDR3 length is 12 residues. Written as DNA, the CDR3 is TGTGCCAGCAGTGGGACTAGCATTGAGCAGTTCTTC. This translates into CASSGTSIEQFF.

The table lists this clone with a few counts. The CDR3 bases are TGCGCCAGCACAACGGGGGGGTTAGATACGCAGTATTTT. Encoded protein: CASTTGGLDTQYF. The V and J genes are TRBV10-2 and TRBJ2-3, with 8 bases lining up with TRBD2. CDR3 length equals 13 residues. Unmatched junction bases numbered 5, after V lost 7 bases and J lost 5 bases. Germline V lookup: CDR1 WSHSY, CDR2 SAAADI.

This clone was observed a handful of times. The CDR3: CASSSSRYEQYF. The DNA of the CDR3 is TGTGCCAGCAGCTCCTCCCGGTACGAGCAGTACTTC. This rearrangement joins TRBV7-9 to TRBJ2-7; D is uncertain. CDR1 and CDR2 from the germline V gene are SEHNR and FQNEAQ (reference sequence). V lost 4 bases to trimming and J lost 4 bases, with 8 bases between them. The CDR3 loop spans 12 amino acids.

The chain links TRBV30 to TRBJ2-7; no firm D call. The CDR3 sequence is 12 residues long. Between the trimmed V and J ends, which lost 2 bases and 8 bases, there was a span of 13 bases. CDR1 is GTSNPN and CDR2 is SVGIG in the germline V gene (reference sequence). The CDR3 bases are TGTGCCTGGAGTCCCCTGCCCGAGAAGCAGTACTTC. Its protein product is CAWSPLPEKQYF.

This clone was seen only a few times. This chain uses TRBV12-3 or TRBV12-4 with TRBJ1-2, with 10 nucleotides matching TRBD1. With 7 bases clipped from V and 7 bases from J, the junction kept 6 bases outside the gene matches. This CDR3 contains 13 residues. This CDR3 is CASKGTGVGGYTF. The CDR3 DNA is TGTGCCAGCAAGGGGACAGGGGTGGGTGGCTACACCTTC.

V usage is TRBV5-8 and J usage is TRBJ2-1, with D uncertain. The germline gives CDR1 SGHTS, CDR2 YDEGEE. This CDR3 contains 11 residues. V lost 2 bases, J lost 6 bases, and 3 bases lay in between. The CDR3 loop reads CASSLSNEQFF. CDR3 nucleotides: TGTGCCAGCAGCTTATCCAATGAGCAGTTCTTC.

The chain employs TRBV3-1 (or the pseudogene TRBV3-2) and TRBJ2-3, with TRBD2 identical over 8 bases. The CDR3 has 14 residues. Germline V gives CDR1 LGHDT, CDR2 YNNKEL (reference sequence). The J segment lost 4 bases and the V segment lost 4 bases, leaving 4 bases of the junction unmatched. The CDR3 loop is CASSPGGRSDTQYF. For the CDR3, the DNA is TGTGCCAGCAGCCCTGGCGGGAGGTCAGATACGCAGTATTTT.

This clone was counted only a few times. The chain employs TRBV7-2 and TRBJ2-7; 9 positions match TRBD2. From germline, CDR1 is SGHTA and CDR2 FQGNSA. The CDR3 is made up of 17 amino acids. With V trimmed by 1 base and J by 2 bases, 9 bases remained unmatched. In nucleotides, the CDR3 is TGTGCCAGCAGCTTAGATTCACTAGCGGGCTATACCTACGAGCAGTACTTC. Protein sequence: CASSLDSLAGYTYEQYF. Together with reference TRBV7-2 and TRBJ2-7, the CDR3 gives the full variable domain: GAGVSQSPSNKVTEKGKDVELRCDPISGHTALYWYRQSLGQGLEFLIYFQGNSAPDKSGLPSDRFSAERTGGSVSTLTIQRTQQEDSAVYLCASSLDSLAGYTYEQYFGPGTRLTVT.

The chain has TRBV11-3 and TRBJ2-5; tentatively, D is TRBD1 (6 bases). V dropped 1 base and J dropped 0 bases, with 15 bases sitting between them. Germline V gene lookup returns CDR1 SGHNT and CDR2 YENEEA. This CDR3 contains 17 residues. CDR3 amino acids: CASSLGIATGDQETQYF. The DNA of the CDR3 is TGTGCCAGCAGCTTAGGGATAGCGACAGGCGACCAAGAGACCCAGTACTTC.

This clone was found once. The chain joins TRBV2 to TRBJ2-3, with unresolved D. This CDR3 spans 15 amino acids. The germline V and J ends were trimmed by 5 bases and 0 bases, with 12 bases remaining between them. The germline V gene encodes CDR1 SNHLY and CDR2 FYNNEI. The CDR3 DNA is TGTGCCAGCAGTTGGCTAGAGACTAGCACAGATACGCAGTATTTT. This gives the protein CASSWLETSTDTQYF. Full variable domain (rest looked up from reference TRBV2 and TRBJ2-3): EPEVTQTPSHQVTQMGQEVILRCVPISNHLYFYWYRQILGQKVEFLVSFYNNEISEKSEIFDDQFSVERPDGSNFTLKIRSTKLEDSAMYFCASSWLETSTDTQYFGPGTRLTVL.

The chain recombines TRBV27 with TRBJ2-7; 11 nucleotides align to TRBD1. The CDR3 is made up of 15 amino acids. Germline V gene data show CDR1 as MNHEY and CDR2 as SMNVEV (reference sequence). The V gene end was trimmed by 4 bases and the J gene end by 6 bases; junction bases not matched to a gene: 8. The CDR3 region has the DNA TGTGCCAGCAGTTCGTTTGGGACAGGGGGAGGCGAGCAGTACTTC. Its translation: CASSSFGTGGGEQYF.

DNA for the CDR3: TGTGCCAGCAGTATCAGGTTTGGAAACACCATATATTTT. This encodes CASSIRFGNTIYF. The chain combines TRBV27 with TRBJ1-3, with D unclear. CDR1 is MNHEY, CDR2 SMNVEV, per germline (reference sequence). The CDR3 extends over 13 amino acids. The V gene lost 5 bases and the J gene lost 3 bases, with 8 bases spanning the gap.

The genes are TRBV6-4 and TRBJ2-3; 8 bases match TRBD2. The V and J ends lost 0 bases and 2 bases, in that order; junction bases with no gene match: 16. This CDR3 spans 20 amino acids. Germline V gene lookup returns CDR1 MRHNA and CDR2 SNTAGT. CDR3 loop: CASSDSFPSGFPWDTDTQYF. The CDR3 region has the DNA TGTGCCAGCAGTGACTCGTTTCCTAGCGGGTTCCCTTGGGACACAGATACGCAGTATTTT.